This note documents a single T cell receptor (beta chain) sequence. As yet, its antigen is unknown. Time point described: baseline, week 1 (first vaccination visit). As to treatment: pre-vaccination baseline after standard-of-care therapy. These data come from a study of a mutant IDH1 vaccine in newly diagnosed glioma. As for the study in general: Treated patients, roughly 62% male and roughly 40% female, averaged about 40 years of age. Beforehand, treatment had been radiotherapy, temozolomide, or both; the majority received both.

Trimming shortened V by 6 bases and J by 2 bases, and 13 bases separated the two germline ends. This CDR3 is 15 amino acids long. Per the germline V gene, CDR1 is MNHNS and CDR2 is SASEGT. Some clones are missing from TCRdb's copy, which holds only in-frame ones; the method was immunoSEQ multiplex PCR. The repertoire includes tens of thousands of clones, roughly four fifths of them detected once, and about 20% sits in the top ten. Broader study findings: Overall, almost 95% of patients had vaccine-induced immune responses. Apparently unrelated to pseudoprogression were changes in the top peripheral T cell clonotypes.

The gene calls are TRBV6-1 and TRBJ1-4; maybe TRBD1 (5 bases). The sequence came from a man aged 25-45 years with glioma. This sample comprised PBMCs, obtained from a glioma patient treated with radiotherapy, temozolomide or both. CDR3: CASRGTGSTNEKLFF. Here the CDR3 DNA reads TGTGCCAGCAGGGGGACGGGATCTACTAATGAAAAACTGTTTTTT.